The entry below gives a single TCR beta chain sequence along with its context. Source study methods: Using reference gene primer amplification, nucleated cell counts were estimated. Clones were sequenced by immunoSEQ multiplex PCR, and TCRdb holds only the in-frame ones, with some missing. The V and J calls and clone size were taken over from that table, and D and trimming were inferred from the DNA. This table has under 110,000 clones, under 90% appearing once. The sample belongs to a study of blood T cell repertoires in COVID-19. Whole-study context: The samples span acute and convalescent COVID-19 from the United States, Italy and Spain. The cDNA or gDNA used as material had been derived from T cells, B-cell-depleted T cells, or PBMCs.

The CDR3 sequence is 17 residues long. The germline V and J ends were trimmed by 0 bases and 0 bases, with 14 bases remaining between them. From germline, CDR1 is MNHNS and CDR2 SASEGT. Sequencing was performed on peripheral blood. The rearrangement joins TRBV6-1 to TRBJ1-2; TRBD1 is a possible D gene (5 bases). The receptor comes from a woman in her sixties with acute or convalescent COVID-19. The CDR3 protein is CASSEAGLARANYGYTF. The CDR3 DNA reads as TGTGCCAGCAGTGAAGCGGGGTTGGCCAGGGCTAACTATGGCTACACCTTC.